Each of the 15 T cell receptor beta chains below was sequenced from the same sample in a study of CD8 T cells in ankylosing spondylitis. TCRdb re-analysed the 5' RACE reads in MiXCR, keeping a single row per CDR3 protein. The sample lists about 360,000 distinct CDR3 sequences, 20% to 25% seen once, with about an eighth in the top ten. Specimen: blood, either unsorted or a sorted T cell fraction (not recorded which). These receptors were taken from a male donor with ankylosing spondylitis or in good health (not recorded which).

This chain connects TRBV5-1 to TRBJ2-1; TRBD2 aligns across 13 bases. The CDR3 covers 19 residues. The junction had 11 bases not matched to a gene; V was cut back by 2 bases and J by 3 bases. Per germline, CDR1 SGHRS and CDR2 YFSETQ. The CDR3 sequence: CASSFLLAGGPLSYNEQFF. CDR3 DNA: TGCGCCAGCAGCTTCCTACTAGCGGGGGGGCCTCTTAGCTACAATGAGCAGTTCTTC. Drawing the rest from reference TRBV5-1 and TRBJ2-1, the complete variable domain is KAGVTQTPRYLIKTRGQQVTLSCSPISGHRSVSWYQQTPGQGLQFLFEYFSETQRNKGNFPGRFSGRQFSNSRSEMNVSTLELGDSALYLCASSFLLAGGPLSYNEQFFGPGTRLTVL.

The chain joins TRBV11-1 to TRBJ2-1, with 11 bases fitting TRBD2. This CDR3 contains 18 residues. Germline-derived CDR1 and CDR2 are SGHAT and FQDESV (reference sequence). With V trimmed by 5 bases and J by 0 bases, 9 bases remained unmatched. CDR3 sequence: CASSETSGGYSSYNEQFF. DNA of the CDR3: TGTGCCAGCAGCGAAACTAGCGGGGGCTACAGCTCCTACAATGAGCAGTTCTTC.

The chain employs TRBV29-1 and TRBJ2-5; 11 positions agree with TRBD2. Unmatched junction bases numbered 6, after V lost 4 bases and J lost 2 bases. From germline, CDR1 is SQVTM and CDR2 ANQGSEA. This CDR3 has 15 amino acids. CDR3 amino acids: CSVVLGLADQETQYF. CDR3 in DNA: TGCAGCGTTGTTTTGGGACTAGCGGATCAAGAGACCCAGTACTTC.

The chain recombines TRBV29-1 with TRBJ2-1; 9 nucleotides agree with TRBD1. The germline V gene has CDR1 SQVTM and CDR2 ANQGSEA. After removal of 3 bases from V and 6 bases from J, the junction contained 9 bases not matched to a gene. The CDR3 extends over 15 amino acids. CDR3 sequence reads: CSVDDRDRVLNEQFF. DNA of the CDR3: TGCAGCGTTGATGACCGGGACAGGGTCCTCAATGAGCAGTTCTTC.

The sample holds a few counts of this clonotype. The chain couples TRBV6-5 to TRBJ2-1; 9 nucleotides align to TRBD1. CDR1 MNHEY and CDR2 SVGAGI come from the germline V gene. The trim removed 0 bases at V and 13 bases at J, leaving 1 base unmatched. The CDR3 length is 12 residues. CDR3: CASSYSGQGQFF. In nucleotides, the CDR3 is TGTGCCAGCAGTTACTCGGGACAGGGTCAGTTCTTC.

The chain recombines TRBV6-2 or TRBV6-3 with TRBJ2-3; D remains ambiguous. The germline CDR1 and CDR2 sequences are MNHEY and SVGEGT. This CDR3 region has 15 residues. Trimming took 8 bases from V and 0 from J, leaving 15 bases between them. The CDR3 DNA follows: TGTGCCAGCCTTACAGTGGAGACTAGCACAGATACGCAGTATTTT. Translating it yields CASLTVETSTDTQYF.

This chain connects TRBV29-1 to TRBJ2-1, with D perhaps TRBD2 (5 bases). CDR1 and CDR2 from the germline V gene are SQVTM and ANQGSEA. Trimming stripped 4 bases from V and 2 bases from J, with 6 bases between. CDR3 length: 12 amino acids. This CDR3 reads CSVGGTYNEQFF. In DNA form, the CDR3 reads TGCAGCGTTGGAGGGACCTACAATGAGCAGTTCTTC.

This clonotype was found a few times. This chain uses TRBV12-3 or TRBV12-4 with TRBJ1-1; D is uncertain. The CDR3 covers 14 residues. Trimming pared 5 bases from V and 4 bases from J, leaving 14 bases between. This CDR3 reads CASSPGAGSTEAFF. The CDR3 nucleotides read TGTGCCAGCAGTCCTGGAGCTGGGAGCACTGAAGCTTTCTTT.

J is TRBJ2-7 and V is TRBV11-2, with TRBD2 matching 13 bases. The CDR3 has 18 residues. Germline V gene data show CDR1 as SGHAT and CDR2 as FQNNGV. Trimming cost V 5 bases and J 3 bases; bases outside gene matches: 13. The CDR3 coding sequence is TGTGCCAGCAGCCCAGAAGATGGACTAGCGGGGGTCATCTACGAGCAGTACTTC. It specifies CASSPEDGLAGVIYEQYF.

CDR3 bases: TGTGCCAGCAGTTACTCGGCTAGCGGGGGGGAGCTGTTTTTT. This codes for CASSYSASGGELFF. The chain links TRBV6-5 to TRBJ2-2; 8 bases are a match to TRBD2. CDR3 size: 14 residues. The germline CDR1 and CDR2 sequences are MNHEY and SVGAGI. J was trimmed by 8 bases and V by 0 bases; bases with no gene match: 2.

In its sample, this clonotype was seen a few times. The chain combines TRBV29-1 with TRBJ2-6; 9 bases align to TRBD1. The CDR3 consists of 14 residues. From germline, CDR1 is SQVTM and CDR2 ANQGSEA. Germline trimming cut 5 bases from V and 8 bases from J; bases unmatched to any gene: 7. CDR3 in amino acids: CSVRTGDDTNVLTF. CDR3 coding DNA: TGCAGCGTTCGGACAGGGGACGACACCAACGTCCTGACTTTC.

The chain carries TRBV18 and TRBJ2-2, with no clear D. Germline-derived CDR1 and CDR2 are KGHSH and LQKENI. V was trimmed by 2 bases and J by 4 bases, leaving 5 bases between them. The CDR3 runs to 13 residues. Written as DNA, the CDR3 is TGTGCCAGCTCACCAGTAGGCACCGGGGAGCTGTTTTTT. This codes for CASSPVGTGELFF.

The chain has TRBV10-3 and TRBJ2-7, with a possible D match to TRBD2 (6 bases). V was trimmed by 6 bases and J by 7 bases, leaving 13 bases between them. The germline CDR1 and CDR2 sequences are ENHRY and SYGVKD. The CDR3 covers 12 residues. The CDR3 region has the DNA TGTGCCATCAGGGCCGGGAGCGGGGAGCAGTACTTC. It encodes CAIRAGSGEQYF.

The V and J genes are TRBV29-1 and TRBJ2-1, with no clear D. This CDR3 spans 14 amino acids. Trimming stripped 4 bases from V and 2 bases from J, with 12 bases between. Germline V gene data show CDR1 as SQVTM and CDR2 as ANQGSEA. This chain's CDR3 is CSVVAAVTYNEQFF. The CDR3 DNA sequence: TGCAGCGTTGTGGCAGCCGTCACCTACAATGAGCAGTTCTTC.

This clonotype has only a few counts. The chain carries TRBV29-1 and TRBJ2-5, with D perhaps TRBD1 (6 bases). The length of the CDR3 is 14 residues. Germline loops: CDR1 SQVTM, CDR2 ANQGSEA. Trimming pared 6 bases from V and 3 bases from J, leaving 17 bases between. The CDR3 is CSVDGQYLEETQYF. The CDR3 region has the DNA TGCAGCGTGGACGGACAGTACCTCGAAGAGACCCAGTACTTC.